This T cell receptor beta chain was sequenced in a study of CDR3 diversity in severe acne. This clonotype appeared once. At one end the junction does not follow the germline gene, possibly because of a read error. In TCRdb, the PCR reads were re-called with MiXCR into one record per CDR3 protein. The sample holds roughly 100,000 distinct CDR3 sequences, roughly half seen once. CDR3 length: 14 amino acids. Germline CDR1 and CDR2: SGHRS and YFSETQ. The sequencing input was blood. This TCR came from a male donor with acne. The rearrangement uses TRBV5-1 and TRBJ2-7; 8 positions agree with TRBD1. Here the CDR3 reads CASSLQGERYEQYF. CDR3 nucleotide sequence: TGTGCCAGCAGCCTACAGGGGGAACGCTACGAGCAGTACTTC.